The rows below give T cell receptor beta chains drawn from one sample of a study of T-cell reconstitution after alpha-beta-depleted transplantation in children. One entry per CDR3 protein results from TCRdb running MiXCR on the PCR reads. The sample includes about 300,000 distinct CDR3 sequences, approximately 7.3% of them seen just once. The specimen comprised peripheral blood, sampled 360 days after TCRalphabeta/CD19-depleted stem cell transplant. The receptor set was obtained from a female patient between 2 and 15 years old who had a stem cell transplant for Fanconi anemia, so the T cells may come from the graft donor. CDR3s include the opening cysteine and the closing phenylalanine or tryptophan. Clone size is stated in some rows and not others, as once, few, many or a class when expanded.

size: -
V: TRBV20-1
length: 14
CDR3: CSAKRQGGLNIQYF

size: -
V: TRBV10-2
length: 14
CDR3: CASSIRTGRSGYTF

size: few
V: TRBV30
length: 12
CDR3: CAWRGLAGELFF

size: many
V: TRBV20-1
length: 13
CDR3: CSAARAAPETQYF

size: -
V: TRBV4-1
length: 16
CDR3: CASSQDRQLGVETQYF

size: -
V: TRBV2
length: 11
CDR3: CASSVAGLGYF

size: -
V: TRBV7-6
length: 13
CDR3: CASSLGREDTQYF

size: many
V: TRBV10-3
length: 15
CDR3: CAIADGGLAKDTQYF

size: -
V: TRBV27
length: 14
CDR3: CASSLIGSDYGYTF

size: -
V: TRBV5-5
length: 14
CDR3: CASSFSQQTYGYTF

size: many
V: TRBV19
length: 14
CDR3: CASSHGQDYNEQFF

size: many
V: TRBV20-1
length: 13
CDR3: CSAFRVPNEKLFF

size: -
V: TRBV5-1
length: 16
CDR3: CASSLSPPGGTDTQYF

size: many
V: TRBV4-3
length: 15
CDR3: CASSQDYRSPGELFF

size: -
V: TRBV7-3
length: 15
CDR3: CASSLHPGGNTEAFF

size: few
V: TRBV20-1
length: 14
CDR3: CSAGMAGLMDEQYF

size: many
V: TRBV28
length: 16
CDR3: CASSSDRAKVFGEQFF

size: few
V: TRBV15
length: 16
CDR3: CATSRERGRANEKLFF

size: many
V: TRBV6-5
length: 14
CDR3: CASSYGRVSYEQYF

size: -
V: TRBV7-6
length: 14
CDR3: CASSLFSFGGELFF

size: many
V: TRBV3-1
length: 16
CDR3: CASSQRGGVSTDTQYF

size: many
V: TRBV20-1
length: 15
CDR3: CSASKGGRSQDTQYF

size: -
V: TRBV20-1
length: 16
CDR3: CSARDGGAVLNTEAFF

size: many
V: TRBV7-2
length: 14
CDR3: CASSLEGNSYEQYF

size: many
V: TRBV7-8
length: 12
CDR3: CASTQGGNEQFF

size: -
V: TRBV4-1
length: 15
CDR3: CASSAQADSVSGYTF

size: many
V: TRBV10-3
length: 13
CDR3: CASRTSVHNEQFF

size: many
V: TRBV9
length: 14
CDR3: CASSVEGTNTEAFF

size: many
V: TRBV12-3/TRBV12-4
length: 15
CDR3: CASSLAGGSSYEQYF

size: few
V: TRBV2
length: 12
CDR3: CASIVGRYGYTF

size: -
V: TRBV29-1
length: 16
CDR3: CSVGKTGATINYGYTF

size: few
V: TRBV7-8
length: 16
CDR3: CASRIYRADLQETQYF

size: many
V: TRBV7-2
length: 14
CDR3: CASSPGTSWTSQFF

size: many
V: TRBV5-1
length: 14
CDR3: CASRPRTGNTEAFF

size: -
V: TRBV30
length: 13
CDR3: CAWSILHTGELFF

size: many
V: TRBV28
length: 15
CDR3: CASSGAGTTNNEQFF

size: few
V: TRBV7-9
length: 18
CDR3: CASIPPGTGAFANYGYTF

size: many
V: TRBV7-2
length: 15
CDR3: CASSRPGLGSYEQYF

size: -
V: TRBV6-6
length: 12
CDR3: CASSYGGETQYF

size: many
V: TRBV6-5
length: 14
CDR3: CASSYRAVDYEQYF

size: few
V: TRBV10-3
length: 17
CDR3: CAISGRDREEGKDGYTF

size: many
V: TRBV24-1
length: 15
CDR3: CATNSGALNTGELFF

size: many
V: TRBV21-1
length: 14
CDR3: CASVQGRGNEKLFF

size: many
V: TRBV6-1
length: 13
CDR3: CASRRGWNTEAFF

size: -
V: TRBV6-2/TRBV6-3
length: 12
CDR3: CASKQLNTEAFF

size: many
V: TRBV5-5
length: 13
CDR3: CASSSPGQLEQFF

size: many
V: TRBV5-1
length: 18
CDR3: CASSWGTSGGSNTGELFF

size: many
V: TRBV5-1
length: 16
CDR3: CASSLPNRDRGHEQYF

size: many
V: TRBV7-9
length: 15
CDR3: CASSDPGTPWREQYF

size: many
V: TRBV5-1
length: 13
CDR3: CASSLQGAYEQYF

size: few
V: TRBV20-1
length: 18
CDR3: CSAEGLAGGPKSLVEQYF